The rows below give T cell receptor beta chains drawn from one sample of a study of identical twins. TCRdb fed the 5' RACE reads into MiXCR, producing one record per CDR3 protein. The table lists 700,000 to 950,000 distinct CDR3 sequences, around an eighth of them singletons. The data were also submitted as part of a second study, on yellow fever vaccine responses in identical twins.

Material for sequencing was PBMCs. These receptors came from a woman aged 18-30 years in good health. CDR3s include the opening cysteine and the closing phenylalanine or tryptophan. A D gene is named only where the DNA matches it firmly. The size entry is marked missing in some rows and otherwise reads once, few, many or a size class.

j_call,clone_size,v_call,d_call,cdr3_nt,cdr3_aa
TRBJ1-1,many,TRBV5-6,NA,TGTGCCAGCAGCGGTCCGAACACTGAAGCTTTCTTT,CASSGPNTEAFF
TRBJ2-1,NA,TRBV12-3/TRBV12-4,TRBD2,TGTGCCAGCAGTTTAGAAGCACTAGCGGGAGAGAATGAGCAGTTCTTC,CASSLEALAGENEQFF
TRBJ1-3,few,TRBV5-6,NA,TGTGCCAGCAGCTGGGAAAACACCATATATTTT,CASSWENTIYF
TRBJ1-1,NA,TRBV20-1,NA,TGCAGTGCTAGAGAAGGTGGGGGATTTACTGAAGCTTTCTTT,CSAREGGGFTEAFF
TRBJ2-4,few,TRBV3-1,NA,TGTGCCAGCAGCCCCCCAGGAGAAAACATTCAGTACTTC,CASSPPGENIQYF
TRBJ1-6,NA,TRBV27,TRBD1,TGTGCCAGCACCAACTCCGGAGGGACAGGGGTTTCACCCCTCCACTTT,CASTNSGGTGVSPLHF
TRBJ2-1,NA,TRBV7-9,NA,TGTGCCAGCAGCACAAGCCAAAGGGATGAGCAGTTCTTC,CASSTSQRDEQFF
TRBJ2-5,NA,TRBV7-2,NA,TGTGCCAGCAGCCCAAGAAGGGACACTGGTGACTTC,CASSPRRDTGDF
TRBJ2-3,few,TRBV10-1,NA,TGCGCCAGCAGTGAGTCTATGGCGGGGGCCGGGGAAGATACGCAGTATTTT,CASSESMAGAGEDTQYF
TRBJ2-1,NA,TRBV27,TRBD1,TGTGCCAGCAGTCCGGGACAGGGTCCGAATGAGCAGTTCTTC,CASSPGQGPNEQFF
TRBJ2-5,few,TRBV6-5,TRBD2,TGTGCCAGCAGTTACTCGAGTGGGACTAGGCAAGAGACCCAGTACTTC,CASSYSSGTRQETQYF
TRBJ2-4,many,TRBV11-1,TRBD1,TGTGCCAGCAGCCCTTTGCGACAGGGAGCTATTGTCAAAAACATTCAGTACTTC,CASSPLRQGAIVKNIQYF
TRBJ2-5,many,TRBV12-3/TRBV12-4,NA,TGTGCCAGCAGCCGCAGGGGACCAGAGACCCAGTACTTC,CASSRRGPETQYF
TRBJ2-1,NA,TRBV3-1,TRBD2,TGTGCCAGCAGCCACACCTGGCGGGGGGGGAACAATGAGCAGTTCTTC,CASSHTWRGGNNEQFF
TRBJ2-1,few,TRBV5-1,NA,TGCGCCAGCAGCTTGGTGCCAGGGGAGGGTGAGCAGTTCTTC,CASSLVPGEGEQFF
TRBJ2-1,few,TRBV7-8,TRBD2,TGTGCCAGCAGCTTAGTTAGCGGGAGGGGAAATGAGCAGTTCTTC,CASSLVSGRGNEQFF
TRBJ2-7,NA,TRBV15,NA,TGTGCCACCGCCCCCGAACCCGCACCACTAGGCTACGAGCAGTACTTC,CATAPEPAPLGYEQYF
TRBJ1-1,many,TRBV29-1,TRBD1,TGCAGCGTCGGGACAGGCGGCACTGAAGCTTTCTTT,CSVGTGGTEAFF
TRBJ1-2,few,TRBV18,TRBD1,TGTGCCAGCTCACCCGGACGGGACAGATCTAACTATGGCTACACCTTC,CASSPGRDRSNYGYTF